This entry lists 22 T cell receptor beta chains sequenced from one sample in a study of T cells in Graves' hyperthyroidism and ophthalmopathy. TCR beta CDR3 sequences were amplified from RNA transcripts. A set of HTBI primers served as the primers for a first-round RT-PCR of the TCR CDR3. TCRdb reprocessed the multiplex PCR reads with MiXCR, giving one entry per CDR3 protein. The data hold 600,000 to 850,000 distinct CDR3 sequences, with 18% observed a single time. Sequencing was done on a sample of blood. All receptors come from a woman aged 45 to 65 with Graves' hyperthyroidism that later progressed to Graves' ophthalmopathy.

This clonotype was picked up many times. The chain recombines TRBV11-2 with TRBJ1-1; tentatively, D is TRBD1 (5 bases). CDR1 and CDR2 (germline): SGHAT, FQNNGV. Trimming removed 4 bases from V and 2 bases from J, with 17 bases in between. CDR3 length: 16 residues. The CDR3, as DNA: TGTGCCAGCAGCTCAAGTGTAGGACACCTAAACACTGAAGCTTTCTTT. Its translation: CASSSSVGHLNTEAFF. The full variable domain, rest sourced from reference TRBV11-2 and TRBJ1-1, is EAGVAQSPRYKIIEKRQSVAFWCNPISGHATLYWYQQILGQGPKLLIQFQNNGVVDDSQLPKDRFSAERLKGVDSTLKIQPAKLEDSAVYLCASSSSVGHLNTEAFFGQGTRLTVV.

The V call is TRBV5-4, the J call TRBJ1-2, with D maybe TRBD1 (6 bases). Deletions cut 0 bases from V and 4 bases from J, with 13 bases between. CDR1 and CDR2 (germline): SGHNT, YYREEE (reference sequence). CDR3 length: 15 amino acids. CDR3 amino acids: CASSLARGGPYGYTF. The CDR3 DNA sequence: TGTGCCAGCAGCTTGGCTCGGGGGGGCCCCTATGGCTACACCTTC.

This clonotype was observed many times. The gene calls are TRBV29-1 and TRBJ2-7; D assignment may be TRBD1 or TRBD2 (5 bases each). CDR1 SQVTM and CDR2 ANQGSEA come from the germline V gene. V lost 0 bases and J 3 bases, leaving 12 bases between the germline ends. The CDR3 is 14 residues long. CDR3 coding DNA: TGCAGCGTTGAAGAATCCGGGGCGGGCTACGAGCAGTACTTC. Its protein product is CSVEESGAGYEQYF.

The rearrangement uses TRBV4-1 and TRBJ1-5; 8 bases line up with TRBD1. The germline V gene encodes CDR1 MGHRA and CDR2 YSYEKL. V shed 4 bases and J 5 bases; nucleotides not matched to a gene: 4. The CDR3 runs to 14 residues. The CDR3 DNA sequence: TGCGCCAGCAGCCCGAACAGGGGGGATCAGCCCCAGCATTTT. Translated, it gives CASSPNRGDQPQHF.

This chain joins TRBV20-1 and TRBJ1-1, with TRBD1 as a possible D gene (5 bases). The CDR3 consists of 10 residues. The ends were cut back, 6 bases at V and 7 bases at J, with 9 bases in the middle. Germline loops: CDR1 DFQATT, CDR2 SNEGSKA (reference sequence). Here the CDR3 DNA reads TGCAGTGCCGCGACAGATGAAGCTTTCTTT. Amino acid sequence: CSAATDEAFF.

Of note for this clonotype: With a much larger clone just one base away, this may be a read error. Lacking the conserved final phenylalanine or tryptophan, this CDR3 likely reflects a read error. V usage is TRBV12-3 or TRBV12-4 and J usage is TRBJ2-1; the D gene is possibly TRBD2 (5 bases). V lost 5 bases, J lost 4 bases, and 12 bases lay in between. The CDR3 extends over 14 amino acids. CDR3 region: CASSPMGVYNEQFS. DNA of the CDR3: TGTGCCAGCAGTCCTATGGGAGTATACAATGAGCAGTTCTCC.

The rearrangement links TRBV6-1 to TRBJ1-2; D remains unclear. V lost 8 bases to trimming and J lost 5 bases, with 9 bases between them. Germline assignment: CDR1 MNHNS and CDR2 SASEGT. The CDR3 is 11 amino acids. The CDR3 region is CASPGVYGYTF. The CDR3 coding sequence is TGTGCCAGCCCCGGGGTATATGGCTACACCTTC.

This clonotype was found many times. The V and J genes are TRBV7-2 and TRBJ2-5, with 13 nucleotides matching TRBD2. V lost 5 bases and J lost 4; bases outside the gene matches: 16. The CDR3 length is 19 residues. CDR1 is SGHTA and CDR2 is FQGNSA in the germline V gene. The CDR3 loop is CASSPRGQTSGGAGETQYF. Written as DNA, the CDR3 is TGTGCCAGCAGCCCACGGGGCCAAACTAGCGGGGGGGCCGGAGAGACCCAGTACTTC.

Many counts were recorded for this clonotype. The CDR3 here is CASGTKRDRWRDEQFF. CDR3 nucleotides: TGTGCCAGCGGAACTAAACGGGACCGGTGGAGGGATGAGCAGTTCTTC. The chain uses TRBV6-1 and TRBJ2-1; D perhaps matches TRBD2 (6 bases). Trimming removed 8 bases at V and 8 bases at J, with 25 bases between. The V gene's germline CDR1 is MNHNS and CDR2 SASEGT. There are 16 residues in the CDR3.

The chain has TRBV5-1 and TRBJ2-1; D is uncertain. V was cut by 4 bases and J by 0 bases, with 11 bases left in between. The CDR3 loop spans 15 amino acids. The germline V gene has CDR1 SGHRS and CDR2 YFSETQ. The CDR3, as DNA: TGCGCCAGCAGCACATACCCGAGCTCCTACAATGAGCAGTTCTTC. Encoded protein: CASSTYPSSYNEQFF.

This clonotype was found a few times. This chain links TRBV19 with TRBJ1-6; 8 bases agree with TRBD1. The length of the CDR3 is 13 residues. J was trimmed by 8 bases and V by 8 bases; bases with no gene match: 5. The germline V gene encodes CDR1 LNHDA and CDR2 SQIVND (reference sequence). In nucleotides, the CDR3 is TGTGCCAGTTCTCAGGGGGCTGATTCACCCCTCCACTTT. It yields the protein CASSQGADSPLHF.

This clonotype was counted at least ten times. The V and J genes are TRBV9 and TRBJ1-1, with TRBD1 matching over 8 bases. V trimming: 3 bases; J trimming: 1 base; junction bases outside the gene matches: 2. Germline CDR1 reads SGDLS; CDR2 reads YYNGEE. The CDR3 spans 14 residues. The CDR3 here is CASSAGQGNTEAFF. In DNA, the CDR3 is TGTGCCAGCAGCGCCGGACAGGGGAACACTGAAGCTTTCTTT.

The chain combines TRBV6-1 with TRBJ2-7; 9 bases are a match to TRBD1. The CDR3 length is 15 residues. V shed 5 bases and J 3 bases; nucleotides not matched to a gene: 8. Germline assignment: CDR1 MNHNS and CDR2 SASEGT. The CDR3 sequence is CASSPLDRGVYEQYF. For the CDR3, the DNA is TGTGCCAGCAGTCCTCTCGACAGGGGGGTCTACGAGCAGTACTTC.

This clonotype occurred a few times. The chain is built from TRBV20-1 and TRBJ1-1; D is unresolved. The CDR3 spans 16 residues. Germline V gene lookup returns CDR1 DFQATT and CDR2 SNEGSKA (reference sequence). V shed 6 bases and J shed 0 bases, with 20 bases lying between them. CDR3 protein: CSASVVSMMVNTEAFF. As DNA, the CDR3 is TGCAGTGCGTCGGTAGTATCCATGATGGTGAACACTGAAGCTTTCTTT.

The rearrangement joins TRBV6-1 to TRBJ1-1; a weak D match, TRBD1 (6 bases). The CDR3 extends over 16 amino acids. V lost 5 bases, J lost 7 bases, and 23 bases lay in between. Per germline, CDR1 MNHNS and CDR2 SASEGT. CDR3 bases: TGTGCCAGCAGTCCCCCCATCGGGGGGGGCGAAGGTGAAGCTTTCTTT. This sequence encodes CASSPPIGGGEGEAFF.

A note on this clonotype: A single base separates this from a much larger clone, so it may be a read error. This chain connects TRBV12-3 or TRBV12-4 to TRBJ1-1; D gene uncertain. Trimming cost V 10 bases and J 3 bases, with 18 bases left between them. The CDR3 runs to 14 residues. This chain's CDR3 is CATTRVDLDTEAFF. CDR3 DNA sequence: TGTGCCACCACCCGGGTGGACCTGGACACTGAAGCTTTCTTT.

This chain uses TRBV5-1 with TRBJ1-2; D possibly corresponds to TRBD1 (6 bases). Germline V CDR1 and CDR2: SGHRS, YFSETQ. The CDR3 contains 15 residues. Trimming took 2 bases from V and 4 from J, leaving 15 bases between them. The DNA of the CDR3 is TGCGCCAGCAGCTTAGAGGGGGTAGAAGCCTATGGCTACACCTTC. The encoded protein is CASSLEGVEAYGYTF.

The genes are TRBV28 and TRBJ2-3, with no clear D. The CDR3 consists of 15 residues. The V end was cut by 7 bases, the J end by 2 bases, with 16 bases between. Looked up from germline, CDR1 is MDHEN and CDR2 is SYDVKM. The CDR3, as DNA: TGTGCCAGCACAAGAGAAGGCAGGACCACAGATACGCAGTATTTT. Its translation: CASTREGRTTDTQYF.

This clonotype came up many times. The chain employs TRBV3-1 and TRBJ1-2; no clear D gene. Germline-derived CDR1 and CDR2 are LGHDT and YNNKEL (reference sequence). The V end lost 2 bases, the J end lost 3 bases, and 10 bases lay between the germline ends. The CDR3 totals 14 residues. The DNA of the CDR3 is TGTGCCAGCAGCCAATGGGTTTCGGACTATGGCTACACCTTC. Protein product: CASSQWVSDYGYTF.

This clonotype was picked up many times. The rearrangement links TRBV12-3 or TRBV12-4 to TRBJ1-2; D ambiguous. The V gene lost 6 bases and the J gene lost 3 bases, with 8 bases spanning the gap. This CDR3 has 12 amino acids. CDR3 DNA: TGTGCCAGCAGGGGGTTGGACTATGGCTACACCTTC. This gives the protein CASRGLDYGYTF.

This clonotype was seen a handful of times. V and J are TRBV20-1 and TRBJ1-2, with no clear D. CDR3 length: 13 amino acids. The V gene lost 6 bases and the J gene lost 0 bases, with 11 bases spanning the gap. Looked up from germline, CDR1 is DFQATT and CDR2 is SNEGSKA (reference sequence). The CDR3 protein is CSAMTLTNYGYTF. The CDR3 region has the DNA TGCAGTGCCATGACACTCACTAACTATGGCTACACCTTC.

At least ten counts were recorded for this clonotype. The rearrangement uses TRBV11-2 and TRBJ2-2; TRBD1 matches 8 bases. The germline V gene encodes CDR1 SGHAT and CDR2 FQNNGV. The CDR3 extends over 18 amino acids. J gave up 5 bases and V 5 bases, and 16 bases lay outside the gene matches. CDR3 sequence (DNA): TGTGCCAGCAGCCCGAGGGGGACAGGTCTCTTTTCGACCGGGGAGCTGTTTTTT. Translated, it gives CASSPRGTGLFSTGELFF.